This passage covers 14 T cell receptor beta chains from one sample sequenced in a study of graft-versus-host responses after intestinal transplantation. Method: immunoSEQ multiplex PCR; TCRdb's copy keeps in-frame clones and lacks some. The data hold about 13,000 clones, with approximately 84% observed a single time. The sequenced sample was PBMCs, obtained after intestinal transplantation. Receptor source: a human patient who received an intestinal transplant, so some T cells may come from the graft donor.

The J gene is TRBJ1-2, the V gene TRBV27; D is uncertain. Germline CDR1 MNHEY, CDR2 SMNVEV (reference sequence). The CDR3 totals 14 residues. Trimming took 5 bases from V and 5 from J, leaving 15 bases between them. The CDR3 protein is CASSTQPTTYGYTF. Here the CDR3 DNA reads TGTGCCAGCAGTACCCAACCCACTACTTATGGCTACACCTTC.

The chain carries TRBV5-4 and TRBJ1-2; 7 bases are shared with TRBD1. The CDR3 contains 14 residues. Germline V gives CDR1 SGHNT, CDR2 YYREEE (reference sequence). V gave up 4 bases and J gave up 8 bases; unmatched junction bases: 11. The CDR3 sequence: CASSPNRQGRGYTF. The CDR3, as DNA: TGTGCCAGCAGCCCCAATCGACAGGGTCGCGGCTACACCTTC.

This chain uses TRBV5-1 with TRBJ2-5; D not certain. Germline V lookup: CDR1 SGHRS, CDR2 YFSETQ. The CDR3 has 16 amino acids. V dropped 4 bases and J dropped 9 bases, with 25 bases sitting between them. The CDR3 DNA reads TGCGCCAGCAGCCCGAACCCTCGACCCTCCGGGTTTCCCCAGTACTTC. Translated: CASSPNPRPSGFPQYF.

This clone was counted between two and nine times. J is TRBJ2-1 and V is TRBV7-6, with 13 bases identical to TRBD2. J was trimmed by 16 bases and V by 2 bases; bases with no gene match: 8. CDR1 SGHVS and CDR2 FNYEAQ come from the germline V gene. The CDR3 sequence is 14 residues long. CDR3 sequence reads: CASSLSPGTSGTFF. CDR3 sequence (DNA): TGTGCCAGCAGCTTATCCCCCGGGACTAGCGGGACTTTCTTC.

The chain links TRBV5-1 to TRBJ2-7, with 7 bases identical to TRBD1. Trimming removed 5 bases from V and 0 bases from J; junction bases left unmatched: 8. Looked up from germline, CDR1 is SGHRS and CDR2 is YFSETQ. The CDR3 extends over 15 amino acids. CDR3 sequence reads: CASSLQGLSSYEQYF. The CDR3 DNA sequence: TGCGCCAGCAGTTTACAGGGGCTGAGCTCCTACGAGCAGTACTTC.

The J gene is TRBJ2-1, the V gene TRBV7-3; 8 nucleotides align to TRBD2. The CDR3 has 15 residues. Germline-derived CDR1 and CDR2 are SGHTA and FQGTGA. With 5 bases clipped from V and 7 bases from J, the junction kept 10 bases outside the gene matches. The CDR3 reads CASSLGAGVINEQFF. CDR3 nucleotide sequence: TGTGCCAGCAGCCTCGGAGCGGGAGTGATTAATGAGCAGTTCTTC.

This chain joins TRBV5-1 and TRBJ2-1, with D perhaps TRBD1 (6 bases). CDR3 length: 14 amino acids. V lost 0 bases to trimming and J lost 7 bases, with 11 bases between them. CDR1 and CDR2 from the germline V gene are SGHRS and YFSETQ. This chain's CDR3 is CASSLDPRGNEQFF. The DNA for the CDR3 is TGCGCCAGCAGCTTGGACCCGAGGGGGAATGAGCAGTTCTTC.

The chain is built from TRBV5-1 and TRBJ2-3; maybe TRBD2 (6 bases). Trimming pared 3 bases from V and 1 base from J, leaving 15 bases between. The CDR3 is 16 amino acids. The germline CDR1 and CDR2 sequences are SGHRS and YFSETQ. The DNA for the CDR3 is TGCGCCAGCAGCTCGCAGTGGGAGGCGGGCACAGATACGCAGTATTTT. Protein sequence: CASSSQWEAGTDTQYF.

V gene TRBV5-1 combines with J gene TRBJ2-6, with D perhaps matching TRBD1 (6 bases). The CDR3 totals 15 residues. Trimming took off 0 bases at V and 3 bases at J, with 7 bases between the two ends. Germline assignment: CDR1 SGHRS and CDR2 YFSETQ. The DNA of the CDR3 is TGCGCCAGCAGCTTGGCAGGGGTTGGGGCCAACGTCCTGACTTTC. Translated: CASSLAGVGANVLTF.

The chain couples TRBV30 to TRBJ1-3; possible D gene TRBD1, 5 bases. The CDR3 extends over 16 amino acids. V gave up 2 bases and J gave up 0 bases, with 14 bases separating them. The germline gives CDR1 GTSNPN, CDR2 SVGIG (reference sequence). The CDR3 DNA reads as TGTGCCTGGAGTCCTAGGGTACAGGCCTCTGGAAACACCATATATTTT. Translation gives CAWSPRVQASGNTIYF.

The genes are TRBV7-9 and TRBJ2-1, with 12 bases lining up with TRBD2. The CDR3 is made up of 13 amino acids. V was clipped by 4 bases and J by 15 bases; unmatched bases: 7. CDR1 is SEHNR, CDR2 FQNEAQ, per germline (reference sequence). CDR3 DNA: TGTGCCAGCAGCTCTGGACTAGCGGGACTGCTGTTCTTC. This codes for CASSSGLAGLLFF.

In its sample, this clone was seen a few times. CDR3 nucleotide sequence: TGCGCCAGCAGCTTTGAACTAGCGGGAGTGGATGAGCAGTTCTTC. Its protein product is CASSFELAGVDEQFF. The chain carries TRBV5-1 and TRBJ2-1; 11 bases line up with TRBD2. The germline V gene encodes CDR1 SGHRS and CDR2 YFSETQ. Germline trimming cut 2 bases from V and 8 bases from J; bases unmatched to any gene: 6. The CDR3 runs 15 residues.

The chain couples TRBV7-3 to TRBJ2-7; TRBD2 matches at 14 bases. The V gene's germline CDR1 is SGHTA and CDR2 FQGTGA. Trimming at V came to 3 bases and at J to 2 bases, leaving 6 bases not matched to a gene. This CDR3 region has 17 residues. The CDR3 loop is CASSFWGLAGETYEQYF. CDR3 coding DNA: TGTGCCAGCAGCTTCTGGGGACTAGCGGGGGAAACCTACGAGCAGTACTTC.

This chain links TRBV7-9 with TRBJ2-3, with 9 bases fitting TRBD1. Trimming removed 2 bases from V and 8 bases from J; junction bases left unmatched: 8. CDR1 is SEHNR, CDR2 FQNEAQ, per germline (reference sequence). The CDR3 contains 15 residues. In DNA, the CDR3 is TGTGCCAGCAGCTTAAAGCGGGACAGGGTTGGTACGCAGTATTTT. Translation gives CASSLKRDRVGTQYF. Full variable domain (outside the CDR3, taken from reference TRBV7-9 and TRBJ2-3): DTGVSQNPRHKITKRGQNVTFRCDPISEHNRLYWYRQTLGQGPEFLTYFQNEAQLEKSRLLSDRFSAERPKGSFSTLEIQRTEQGDSAMYLCASSLKRDRVGTQYFGPGTRLTVL.